This TCR beta chain originates from a study of blood T cell repertoires in COVID-19 (dated by TCRdb to the early 2020s). Some background on the complete study: The collaborator samples originated in the United States, Italy and Spain and spanned the acute and convalescent phases of COVID-19. The prospective study material was composed of cDNA or gDNA derived from T cells, B-cell-depleted T cells, or PBMCs. Deeply sampled blood TCRbeta repertoires from subjects exposed to, actively infected with, or recovered from COVID-19 were included in the dataset. A freely available public database, intended as a resource for researchers studying the immune response to SARS-CoV-2, is where the repertoires were released. Samples were obtained from the ongoing ImmuneRACE study (first 160 participants) and from some 1,300 subjects provided by 6 global collaborators. A de-identified subject ID, COVID-19 status, age in years and sex were almost always included in the sample metadata. Where HLA class I and class II types were available, the types were taken from metadata supplied by the sample provider, not from assay-based typing.

The paper's findings and limits, for the study overall: How much clinical and demographic metadata was included differed by source and by participant, and the metadata was provided uncurated.

As concerns this clone: Its specific antigen is unknown. No base quality information exists; no much larger clone differs at one position.

Each collaborating institution followed its own protocols to collect whole blood in K2EDTA tubes. Collaborator samples were shipped for TCRbeta analysis as frozen whole blood, isolated PBMCs, or DNA extracted from either sample type. TCRbeta CDR3 regions were amplified from genomic DNA using the immunoSEQ Assay, a bias-controlled multiplex PCR. On the authors' methods: Within the assay, amplification of reference gene primers was used to estimate how many nucleated cells each sample contained. To quantify the absolute abundance of each unique TCRbeta CDR3 rearrangement, sequence reads were collapsed and filtered. For each sample, productive Simpson clonality was calculated as the square root of Simpson's diversity index over productive rearrangements. The table was pulled from immuneACCESS by TCRdb, which kept in-frame rearrangements only. Such tables lose some clones; where checked, under half of the loss comes from unresolved V genes, and the rest has no known cause. V and J calls and clone size are copied from that table; D and trimming were computed from the DNA. The sample profile shows about 160,000 clones; around 81% of them were found once. The ten largest clones take up approximately 10% of the sample.

Input material: peripheral blood. This clonotype was obtained from a man in his sixties with active or convalescent COVID-19.

The CDR3 loop reads CASSLGVRGSRLVTQYF. The base sequence is TGTGCCAGCAGCTTAGGTGTCAGGGGTTCCCGTCTTGTTACGCAGTATTTT. The chain employs TRBV7-2 and TRBJ2-3; TRBD1 could be the D gene, as 6 bases match. CDR3 length: 17 amino acids, cysteine to phenylalanine. Only the CDR3 part of the read is kept: 51 bases, read in frame from the first base. CDR1 SGHTA and CDR2 FQGNSA are derived from the germline V gene. V is clipped by 1 base and J by 8 bases, and the sequence between their germline boundaries is 22 bases long. Reference TRBV7-2 and TRBJ2-3 genes cover what lies past the CDR3, so the full variable domain is GAGVSQSPSNKVTEKGKDVELRCDPISGHTALYWYRQSLGQGLEFLIYFQGNSAPDKSGLPSDRFSAERTGGSVSTLTIQRTQQEDSAVYLCASSLGVRGSRLVTQYFGPGTRLTVL.